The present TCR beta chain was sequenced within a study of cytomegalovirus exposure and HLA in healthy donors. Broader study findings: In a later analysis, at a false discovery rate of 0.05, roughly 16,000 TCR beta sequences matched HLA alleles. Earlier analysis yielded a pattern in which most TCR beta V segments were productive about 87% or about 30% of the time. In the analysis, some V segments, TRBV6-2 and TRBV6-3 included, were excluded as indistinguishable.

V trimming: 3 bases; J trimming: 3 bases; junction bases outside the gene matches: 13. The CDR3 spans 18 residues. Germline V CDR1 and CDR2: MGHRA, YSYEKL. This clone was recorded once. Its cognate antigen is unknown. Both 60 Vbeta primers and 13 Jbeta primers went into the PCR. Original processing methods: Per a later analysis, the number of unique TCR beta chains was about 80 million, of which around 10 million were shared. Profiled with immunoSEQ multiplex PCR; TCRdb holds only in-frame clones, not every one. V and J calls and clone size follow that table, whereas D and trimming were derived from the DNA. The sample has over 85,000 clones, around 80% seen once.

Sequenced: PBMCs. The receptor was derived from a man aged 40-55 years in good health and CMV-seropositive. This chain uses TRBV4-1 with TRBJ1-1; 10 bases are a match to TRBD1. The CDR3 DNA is TGCGCCAGCAGCCATGATCGGGGGACAGGGGAGTTGGACACTGAAGCTTTCTTT. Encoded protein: CASSHDRGTGELDTEAFF.